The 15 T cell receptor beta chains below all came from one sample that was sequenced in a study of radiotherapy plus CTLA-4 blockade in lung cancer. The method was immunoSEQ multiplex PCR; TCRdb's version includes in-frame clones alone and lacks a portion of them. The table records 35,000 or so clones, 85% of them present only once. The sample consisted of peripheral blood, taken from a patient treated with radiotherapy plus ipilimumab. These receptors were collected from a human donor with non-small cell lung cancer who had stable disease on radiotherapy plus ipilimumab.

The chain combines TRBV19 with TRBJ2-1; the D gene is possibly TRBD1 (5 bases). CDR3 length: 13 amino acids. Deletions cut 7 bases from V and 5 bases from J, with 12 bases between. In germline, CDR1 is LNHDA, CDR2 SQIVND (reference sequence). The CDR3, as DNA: TGTGCCAGTAAACGACAGACAAACAATGAGCAGTTCTTC. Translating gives CASKRQTNNEQFF.

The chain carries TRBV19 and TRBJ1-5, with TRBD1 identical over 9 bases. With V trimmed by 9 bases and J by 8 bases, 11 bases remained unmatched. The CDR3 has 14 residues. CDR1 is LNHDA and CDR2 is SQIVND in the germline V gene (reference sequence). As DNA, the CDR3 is TGTGCCAGCAGATCTACAGGGGGCCGGGAGCCCCAGCATTTT. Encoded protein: CASRSTGGREPQHF.

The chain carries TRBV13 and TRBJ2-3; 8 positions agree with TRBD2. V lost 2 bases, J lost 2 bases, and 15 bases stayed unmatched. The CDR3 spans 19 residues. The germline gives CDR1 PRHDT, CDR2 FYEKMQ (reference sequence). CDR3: CASSLTGTSGTGVTDTQYF. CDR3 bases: TGTGCCAGCAGCTTAACCGGTACTAGCGGCACGGGGGTCACAGATACGCAGTATTTT.

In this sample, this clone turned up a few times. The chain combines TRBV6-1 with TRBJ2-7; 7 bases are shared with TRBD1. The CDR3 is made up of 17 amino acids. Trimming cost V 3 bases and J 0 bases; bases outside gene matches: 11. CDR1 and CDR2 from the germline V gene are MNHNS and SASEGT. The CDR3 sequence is CASSDYPGTVTSYEQYF. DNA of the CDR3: TGTGCCAGCAGTGATTACCCCGGGACAGTGACCTCCTACGAGCAGTACTTC.

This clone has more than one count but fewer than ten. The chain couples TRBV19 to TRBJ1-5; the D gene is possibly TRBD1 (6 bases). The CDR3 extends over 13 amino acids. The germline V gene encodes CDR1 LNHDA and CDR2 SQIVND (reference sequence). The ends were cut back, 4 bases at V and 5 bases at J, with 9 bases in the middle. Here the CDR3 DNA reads TGTGCCAGTAGTACCTACAGGGATCAGCCCCAGCATTTT. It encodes CASSTYRDQPQHF.

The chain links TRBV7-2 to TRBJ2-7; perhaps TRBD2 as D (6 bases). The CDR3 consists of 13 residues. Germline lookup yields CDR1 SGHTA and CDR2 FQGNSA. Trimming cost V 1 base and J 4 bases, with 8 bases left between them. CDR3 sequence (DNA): TGTGCCAGCAGCTTAGGGGAGGCTTACGAGCAGTACTTC. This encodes CASSLGEAYEQYF.

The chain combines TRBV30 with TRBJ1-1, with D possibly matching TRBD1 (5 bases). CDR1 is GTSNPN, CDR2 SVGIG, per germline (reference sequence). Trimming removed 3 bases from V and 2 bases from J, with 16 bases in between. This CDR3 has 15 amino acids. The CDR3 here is CAWRQQGGANTEAFF. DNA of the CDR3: TGTGCCTGGAGGCAGCAGGGAGGGGCCAACACTGAAGCTTTCTTT.

The CDR3 sequence: CASTVQTGELFF. In DNA form, the CDR3 reads TGTGCCAGCACCGTACAAACCGGGGAGCTGTTTTTT. The chain joins TRBV2 to TRBJ2-2; no reliable D call. V gave up 7 bases and J gave up 5 bases, with 8 bases separating them. This CDR3 spans 12 amino acids. Germline CDR1 SNHLY, CDR2 FYNNEI. The full variable domain, with the rest looked up from reference TRBV2 and TRBJ2-2, is EPEVTQTPSHQVTQMGQEVILRCVPISNHLYFYWYRQILGQKVEFLVSFYNNEISEKSEIFDDQFSVERPDGSNFTLKIRSTKLEDSAMYFCASTVQTGELFFGEGSRLTVL.

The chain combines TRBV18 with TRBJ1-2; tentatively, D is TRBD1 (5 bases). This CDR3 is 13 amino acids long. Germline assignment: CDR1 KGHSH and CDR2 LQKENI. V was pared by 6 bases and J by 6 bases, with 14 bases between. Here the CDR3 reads CASSPGGANGYTF. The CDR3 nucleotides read TGTGCCAGCTCTCCCGGCGGGGCGAATGGCTACACCTTC.

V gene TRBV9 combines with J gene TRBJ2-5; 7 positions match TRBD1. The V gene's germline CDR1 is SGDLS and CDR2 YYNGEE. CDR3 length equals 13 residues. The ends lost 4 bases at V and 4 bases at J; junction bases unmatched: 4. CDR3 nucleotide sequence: TGTGCCAGCAGCCGGGACAGACTAGAGACCCAGTACTTC. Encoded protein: CASSRDRLETQYF.

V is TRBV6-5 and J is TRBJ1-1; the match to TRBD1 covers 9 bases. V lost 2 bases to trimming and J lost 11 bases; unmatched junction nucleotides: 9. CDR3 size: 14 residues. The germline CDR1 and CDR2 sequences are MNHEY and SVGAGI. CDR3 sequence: CASSYPNTGGEAFF. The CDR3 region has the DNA TGTGCCAGCAGTTACCCGAACACAGGGGGCGAGGCTTTCTTT.

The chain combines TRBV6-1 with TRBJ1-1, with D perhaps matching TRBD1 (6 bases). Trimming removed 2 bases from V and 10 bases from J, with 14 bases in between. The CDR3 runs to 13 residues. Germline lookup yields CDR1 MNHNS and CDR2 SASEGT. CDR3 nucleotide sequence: TGTGCCAGCAGTGAAATTTCGGGGGGCCGAGCTTTCTTT. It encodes CASSEISGGRAFF.

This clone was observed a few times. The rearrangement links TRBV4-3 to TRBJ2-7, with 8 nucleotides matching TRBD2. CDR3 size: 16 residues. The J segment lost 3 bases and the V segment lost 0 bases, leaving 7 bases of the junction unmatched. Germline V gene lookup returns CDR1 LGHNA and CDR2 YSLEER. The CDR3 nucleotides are TGCGCCAGCAGCCAAGATCCCAGCGGGAGTTTCTACGAGCAGTACTTC. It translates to CASSQDPSGSFYEQYF.

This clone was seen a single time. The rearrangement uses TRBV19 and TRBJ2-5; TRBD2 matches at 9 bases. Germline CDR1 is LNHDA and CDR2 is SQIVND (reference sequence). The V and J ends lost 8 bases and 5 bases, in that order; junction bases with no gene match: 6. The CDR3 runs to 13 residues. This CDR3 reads CASRAGGVETQYF. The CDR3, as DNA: TGTGCCAGTCGAGCGGGAGGTGTGGAGACCCAGTACTTC.

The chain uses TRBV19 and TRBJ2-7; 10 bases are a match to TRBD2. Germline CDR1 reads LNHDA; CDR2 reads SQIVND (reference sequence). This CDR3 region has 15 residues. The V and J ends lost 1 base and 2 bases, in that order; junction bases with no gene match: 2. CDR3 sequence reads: CASSIGTSGPYEQYF. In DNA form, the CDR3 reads TGTGCCAGTAGTATAGGGACTAGCGGACCCTACGAGCAGTACTTC.